The clone carrying this T cell receptor beta chain was observed a handful of times. Participants' reported clinical history set cohort assignment. Either two negative PCRs, clearance, or symptom resolution qualified Cohort 3 donors as recovered. Trimming took 1 base from V and 1 from J; bases not matched to a gene: 2. The CDR3 extends over 14 amino acids. Germline values: CDR1 SQVTM, CDR2 ANQGSEA. This sample stems from a study of blood T cell repertoires in COVID-19. Study at large: T cells, B-cell-depleted T cells, or PBMCs supplied cDNA or gDNA.

TCRdb's copy holds only in-frame clones and misses some; the assay was immunoSEQ multiplex PCR. Found here are about 180,000 clones, roughly 82% of them singletons; the top ten hold more than 7.5%. The receptor's source is a woman aged 25 to 39 who had recovered from COVID-19. Sequences were obtained from PBMCs or T cells enriched from blood (not recorded which). V is TRBV29-1 and J is TRBJ2-7; TRBD2 aligns across 9 bases. The CDR3 protein is CSVEATSGSYEQYF. The CDR3 bases are TGCAGCGTTGAAGCTACTAGCGGGTCCTACGAGCAGTACTTC.